Listed below are T cell receptor beta chains from one sample, sequenced in a study of CD8 T cells in ankylosing spondylitis. MiXCR, run by TCRdb on the 5' RACE reads, gives a single entry per CDR3 protein. The data contain under 300,000 distinct CDR3 sequences, approximately 9% of them singletons. The sample was blood, either unsorted or a sorted T cell fraction (not recorded which). The receptors shown here come from a male donor with ankylosing spondylitis or in good health (not recorded which). The CDR3 runs from the conserved cysteine through the conserved F or W. Fields, in order: CDR3 length, D gene, V gene, clone size, J gene, CDR3 protein, CDR3 DNA. A D gene is named only where the DNA matches it firmly. Not all rows give a size; the values are once, few, many and, for expanded clones, a class.

>13|TRBD2|TRBV29-1|many|TRBJ2-3
CSVKREHRDTQYF
TGCAGCGTTAAGCGGGAGCATAGGGATACGCAGTATTTT
>13|.|TRBV5-6|many|TRBJ1-1
CASSLELNTEAFF
TGTGCCAGCAGCTTGGAACTGAACACTGAAGCTTTCTTT
>16|TRBD2|TRBV7-8|.|TRBJ2-7
CASSLGIGGRAREQYF
TGTGCCAGCAGCTTAGGGATAGGCGGGAGAGCTCGGGAGCAGTACTTC
>15|TRBD1|TRBV20-1|many|TRBJ2-2
CSALRTGHNTGELFF
TGCAGTGCCCTGCGGACAGGACATAACACCGGGGAGCTGTTTTTT
>14|TRBD1|TRBV7-2|many|TRBJ1-4
CASSQDRGDEKLFF
TGTGCCAGCAGCCAAGACAGGGGGGATGAAAAACTGTTTTTT
>14|.|TRBV5-1|many|TRBJ2-5
CASSLLQTQETQYF
TGCGCCAGCAGCTTGTTACAGACGCAAGAGACCCAGTACTTC
>12|.|TRBV5-6|.|TRBJ1-2
CAMGPGPLGYTF
TGTGCCATGGGCCCCGGGCCCCTTGGCTACACCTTC
>16|TRBD2|TRBV10-3|many|TRBJ2-3
CAISDRSGRETDTQYF
TGTGCCATCAGTGATCGTAGCGGGAGAGAGACAGATACGCAGTATTTT
>14|.|TRBV19|.|TRBJ1-1
CASDVPDRNTEAFF
TGTGCCAGTGACGTACCGGACAGAAACACTGAAGCTTTCTTT
>17|TRBD2|TRBV9|many|TRBJ2-1
CASSVVPRAGEHNEQFF
TGTGCCAGCAGCGTAGTCCCACGGGCGGGAGAGCACAATGAGCAGTTCTTC
>16|.|TRBV20-1|many|TRBJ1-5
CSAPRRGGLGNQPQHF
TGCAGTGCTCCTCGCCGGGGAGGGCTAGGCAATCAGCCCCAGCATTTT